The rows below give T cell receptor beta chains drawn from one sample of a study of regulatory T cells in long-lasting Graves disease. Each CDR3 protein is one row after TCRdb ran MiXCR on the multiplex PCR reads. Of fewer than 450,000 distinct CDR3 sequences in the sample, 23% were seen once. This specimen consisted of peripheral blood mononuclear cells (PBMCs), obtained when the disease was refractory, from a patient treated with antithyroid drugs. These receptors all stem from a female donor with Graves disease. CDR3s include the opening cysteine and the closing phenylalanine or tryptophan. D genes are given only for firm matches. The listing skips clone size in some rows; elsewhere it reads once, few, many or a size class.

TRBJ2-2	15	TRBV3-1	NA	NA	TGTGCCAGCAGCCAACCCTTCGGGGGCGCCGGGGAGCTGTTTTTT	CASSQPFGGAGELFF
TRBJ1-4	14	TRBV18	many	NA	TGTGCCAGCTCACCACCCGAGGGCGGGGAAAAACTGTTTTTT	CASSPPEGGEKLFF
TRBJ1-2	14	TRBV5-1	many	NA	TGCGCCAGCACGGACAGCCAAGCTAACTATGGCTACACCTTC	CASTDSQANYGYTF
TRBJ2-2	15	TRBV20-1	few	NA	TGCAGTGCTCAAGCGGTAGGACTTCGCACCGGGGAGCTGTTTTTT	CSAQAVGLRTGELFF
TRBJ2-2	15	TRBV2	many	NA	TGTGCCAGCAGTGCTTCTGGGGGAGCCACCGGGGAGCTGTTTTTT	CASSASGGATGELFF
TRBJ1-3	16	TRBV4-2	few	NA	TGTGCCAGCAGCCAAGTGGCAGTCACTACTGGAAACACCATATATTTT	CASSQVAVTTGNTIYF
TRBJ1-1	16	TRBV19	NA	NA	TGTGCCAGTAGTATATCGGGGTCGGGGCCGAACACTGAAGCTTTCTTT	CASSISGSGPNTEAFF
TRBJ1-1	14	TRBV5-1	many	NA	TGCGCCAGCAGCTTGGCCAGAACAGGCGGTGAAGCTTTCTTT	CASSLARTGGEAFF
TRBJ1-1	11	TRBV6-1	NA	TRBD1	TGTGCCAGCATTTCTTGGACAGGGGCTTTCTTT	CASISWTGAFF
TRBJ2-7	14	TRBV27	few	NA	TGTGCCAGCAGTTCTACAGGGTTTCGGTACGAGCAGTACTTC	CASSSTGFRYEQYF
TRBJ2-5	14	TRBV4-3	NA	NA	TGCGCCAGCAGCCAAGAAGCAGGGTGGGAGACCCAGTACTTC	CASSQEAGWETQYF
TRBJ1-1	14	TRBV11-2	many	NA	TGTGCCAGCAGCTTAGCCAGGGCCAACACTGAAGCTTTCTTT	CASSLARANTEAFF
TRBJ2-3	15	TRBV7-9	few	TRBD2	TGTGCCAGCAGCTTAGCAGGGACTAGCGGAAATACGCAGTATTTT	CASSLAGTSGNTQYF
TRBJ1-2	13	TRBV3-1	many	NA	TGTGCCAGCAGCCACCAGGGGCAACGTGGCTACACCTTC	CASSHQGQRGYTF
TRBJ2-7	17	TRBV6-1	few	TRBD2	TGTGCCAGCAGTACCCTCTCGCTCGGTAGCGGGCCCTACGAGCAGTACTTC	CASSTLSLGSGPYEQYF
TRBJ1-3	17	TRBV10-1	NA	NA	TGTGCCATCAGTGAGGCAGGGTTAGGGCAAAGAGGAAACACCATATATTTT	CAISEAGLGQRGNTIYF
TRBJ2-5	15	TRBV7-6	few	NA	TGTGCCAGCAGTTCCCAGGGACACCCACAAGAGACCCAGTACTTC	CASSSQGHPQETQYF
TRBJ1-5	18	TRBV28	many	TRBD1	TGTGCCAGTAGACCGGGACAGGGGTTGTTATATAGCAATCAGCCCCAGCATTTT	CASRPGQGLLYSNQPQHF
TRBJ2-7	14	TRBV13	NA	NA	TGTGCCAGCAGCCGACAAGGGCTTACCTACGAGCAGTACTTC	CASSRQGLTYEQYF
TRBJ2-5	15	TRBV5-4	few	NA	TGTGCCAGCAGCTTGATAGGCGCTAACCAAGAGACCCAGTACTTC	CASSLIGANQETQYF
TRBJ2-5	15	TRBV6-1	many	NA	TGTGCCAGCAGTGCCACCGAGGGGGGCGGGGAGACCCAGTACTTC	CASSATEGGGETQYF
TRBJ2-6	17	TRBV5-1	NA	TRBD2	TGCGCCAGCACGCCTAGCGGGAGGGCTCACGGGGCCAACGTCCTGACTTTC	CASTPSGRAHGANVLTF
TRBJ2-2	18	TRBV29-1	once	TRBD2	TGCAGCGTTGAAATGTTAGCGGGAGGGACGAGGGGCACCGGGGAGCTGTTTTTT	CSVEMLAGGTRGTGELFF
TRBJ2-6	17	TRBV28	many	NA	TGTGCCAGCAAGCAGGGGGGTCAACACTCTGGGGCCAACGTCCTGACTTTC	CASKQGGQHSGANVLTF
TRBJ1-6	14	TRBV25-1	few	NA	TGTGCCAGCAGTGGGGACACAGAGAATTCACCCCTCCACTTT	CASSGDTENSPLHF
TRBJ1-3	16	TRBV5-5	NA	NA	TGTGCCAGCAGCTTTTACGAGAGAAAGTCCGGAAACACCATATATTTT	CASSFYERKSGNTIYF
TRBJ1-4	13	TRBV12-3/TRBV12-4	many	NA	TGTGCCAGCTCCCAACAGGGAAATGAAAAACTGTTTTTT	CASSQQGNEKLFF
TRBJ2-3	12	TRBV2	NA	NA	TGTGCCAGCAACGAGAGGGGGGATACGCAGTATTTT	CASNERGDTQYF